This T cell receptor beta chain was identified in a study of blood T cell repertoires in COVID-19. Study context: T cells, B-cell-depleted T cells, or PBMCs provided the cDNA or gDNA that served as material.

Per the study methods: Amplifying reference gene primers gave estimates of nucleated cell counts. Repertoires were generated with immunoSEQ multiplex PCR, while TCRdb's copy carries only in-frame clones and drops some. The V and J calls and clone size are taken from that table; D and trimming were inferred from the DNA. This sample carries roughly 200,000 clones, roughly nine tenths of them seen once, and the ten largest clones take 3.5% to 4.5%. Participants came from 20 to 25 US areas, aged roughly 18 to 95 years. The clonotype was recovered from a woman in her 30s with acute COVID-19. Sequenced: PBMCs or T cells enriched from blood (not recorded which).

CDR3 nucleotide sequence: TGTGCCAGCAGCCAGGGGACGCGCAATCAGCCCCAGCATTTT. This sequence encodes CASSQGTRNQPQHF. This sequence joins TRBV2 and TRBJ1-5; possibly TRBD1 for D (6 bases). This CDR3 is built from 14 residues. The germline V and J ends were trimmed by 6 bases and 2 bases, with 11 bases remaining between them. The germline gives CDR1 SNHLY, CDR2 FYNNEI.